These 15 T cell receptor beta chains came from one sample sequenced in a study of CD8 T cells in ankylosing spondylitis. Study conclusions and caveats: Seemingly distinctive of ankylosing spondylitis blood was a TCR beta motif formed by eight highly homologous variants.

These TCRs' antigens remain unknown. TCRdb called the 5' RACE reads again in MiXCR, with one record for every CDR3 protein. The repertoire consists of around 440,000 distinct CDR3 sequences, with approximately 17% occurring once and the leading ten covering 0.95% to 1.1%. The specimen was blood, either unsorted or a sorted T cell fraction (not recorded which). These receptors were obtained from a male donor with ankylosing spondylitis.

The V gene is TRBV7-2, the J gene TRBJ1-1; D ambiguous. CDR1 is SGHTA and CDR2 is FQGNSA in the germline V gene. V lost 0 bases, J lost 4 bases, and 9 bases lay in between. CDR3 size: 14 residues. CDR3 region: CASSLASLSTEAFF. Written as DNA, the CDR3 is TGTGCCAGCAGCTTAGCCTCCCTGAGCACTGAAGCTTTCTTT.

This clonotype was seen only a few times. CDR3 residues: CASSEGTVLRGYTF. The CDR3 DNA follows: TGTGCCAGCAGTGAAGGGACCGTCTTGAGGGGCTACACCTTC. The chain links TRBV6-1 to TRBJ1-2; no firm D call. The CDR3 is 14 residues long. The germline gives CDR1 MNHNS, CDR2 SASEGT. Trimming took off 1 base at V and 8 bases at J, with 14 bases between the two ends.

This clonotype was detected only a few times. The rearrangement uses TRBV15 and TRBJ2-3; TRBD2 matches at 7 bases. The CDR3 is 15 amino acids. V lost 7 bases to trimming and J lost 0 bases; unmatched junction nucleotides: 7. Germline CDR1 LNHNV, CDR2 YYDKDF (reference sequence). As DNA, the CDR3 is TGTGCCACCACGAATCCGGGGGGAAGCACAGATACGCAGTATTTT. It translates to CATTNPGGSTDTQYF.

This clonotype has only a few counts. The chain carries TRBV6-1 and TRBJ1-5; D gene ambiguous. CDR1 and CDR2 from the germline V gene are MNHNS and SASEGT. The CDR3 contains 16 residues. Trimming stripped 6 bases from V and 4 bases from J, with 19 bases between. For the CDR3, the DNA is TGTGCCAGCAGCCGGGCCTCTACAAATGGGAATCAGCCCCAGCATTTT. Its protein is CASSRASTNGNQPQHF.

The chain is built from TRBV7-2 and TRBJ2-3, with D perhaps TRBD1 or TRBD2 (7 bases each). Trimming cost V 4 bases and J 0 bases, with 17 bases left between them. This CDR3 is 17 amino acids long. Germline V gives CDR1 SGHTA, CDR2 FQGNSA. The chain's CDR3 is CASSWGGGDSSTDTQYF. In DNA, the CDR3 is TGTGCCAGCAGCTGGGGGGGTGGGGACAGTAGCACAGATACGCAGTATTTT.

This clonotype was seen only a few times. The chain recombines TRBV28 with TRBJ1-1; D gene ambiguous. The CDR3 sequence is 16 residues long. CDR1 is MDHEN, CDR2 SYDVKM, per germline. Deletions cut 6 bases from V and 12 bases from J, with 29 bases between. CDR3 nucleotides: TGTGCCAGCAGCCCCTCTTCGGCGGGCGGGAGTACCTTAACTTTCTTT. Its protein product is CASSPSSAGGSTLTFF.

This clonotype appeared a few times. The V gene is TRBV3-1, the J gene TRBJ1-6; D gene unclear. Per the germline V gene, CDR1 is LGHDT and CDR2 is YNNKEL (reference sequence). The CDR3 covers 12 residues. V was shortened by 3 bases and J by 15 bases, with 12 bases between the two germline ends. The CDR3 here is CASSQKGRGLHF. The CDR3 nucleotides read TGTGCCAGCAGCCAGAAAGGACGAGGCCTCCACTTT.

This clonotype has just a few counts. The chain has TRBV6-1 and TRBJ2-1, with D tentatively TRBD1 (6 bases). The CDR3 totals 16 residues. Germline V gives CDR1 MNHNS, CDR2 SASEGT. Trimming stripped 0 bases from V and 7 bases from J, with 16 bases between. CDR3 sequence reads: CASSEATGGRGNEQFF. The CDR3 DNA is TGTGCCAGCAGTGAAGCGACAGGCGGAAGAGGAAATGAGCAGTTCTTC.

This clonotype was recorded at least ten times. The rearrangement uses TRBV12-3 or TRBV12-4 and TRBJ1-6, with 7 bases that match TRBD1. J lost 10 bases, V lost 5 bases, and 8 bases had no gene match. This CDR3 has 14 amino acids. For the CDR3, the DNA is TGTGCCAGCAGTCTAAGACAGGGAGAGTCACCCCTCCACTTT. Translated, it gives CASSLRQGESPLHF.

This chain uses TRBV18 with TRBJ1-2; 8 nucleotides agree with TRBD1. Unmatched junction bases numbered 9, after V lost 6 bases and J lost 0 bases. CDR1 and CDR2 from the germline V gene are KGHSH and LQKENI. This CDR3 spans 16 amino acids. The DNA for the CDR3 is TGTGCCAGCTCTCCTACCGGGACAGGATCTAACTATGGCTACACCTTC. Translating gives CASSPTGTGSNYGYTF.

This clonotype was detected a few times. This chain uses TRBV20-1 with TRBJ2-5; D is unclear. The V gene's germline CDR1 is DFQATT and CDR2 SNEGSKA (reference sequence). V shed 3 bases and J shed 1 base, with 15 bases lying between them. CDR3 size: 15 residues. The CDR3 nucleotides read TGCAGTGCTAGGGCCCTTAGTGGGATCCAAGAGACCCAGTACTTC. It translates to CSARALSGIQETQYF.

In this sample, this clonotype turned up a few times. This chain links TRBV4-3 with TRBJ2-1; the match to TRBD1 covers 9 bases. The CDR3 has 17 residues. Germline V gene data show CDR1 as LGHNA and CDR2 as YSLEER. V lost 4 bases, J lost 3 bases, and 10 bases stayed unmatched. CDR3 sequence reads: CASSLDPTGGLYNEQFF. CDR3 nucleotide sequence: TGCGCCAGCAGCCTCGACCCCACAGGGGGCCTCTACAATGAGCAGTTCTTC.

The V gene is TRBV20-1, the J gene TRBJ1-2; unclear D gene. The CDR3 contains 14 residues. Germline-derived CDR1 and CDR2 are DFQATT and SNEGSKA (reference sequence). CDR3 in DNA: TGCACCGACTTCATCGCAGGCGCCGACTATGGCTACACCTTC. Translating gives CTDFIAGADYGYTF.

This clonotype was recorded a few times. This rearrangement joins TRBV12-3 or TRBV12-4 to TRBJ2-3; the D is unclear. The V end lost 4 bases, the J end lost 6 bases, and 5 bases lay between the germline ends. This CDR3 has 11 residues. The CDR3 loop is CASSSMDTQYF. CDR3 DNA sequence: TGTGCCAGCAGTTCAATGGATACGCAGTATTTT.

This clonotype was seen only a few times. The chain joins TRBV19 to TRBJ2-1; 8 bases match TRBD1. V was clipped by 3 bases and J by 4 bases; unmatched bases: 14. Germline values: CDR1 LNHDA, CDR2 SQIVND (reference sequence). CDR3 size: 18 residues. The CDR3, as DNA: TGTGCCAGTAGTATCAACCTTCAGACAGGGGTGGGGTACAATGAGCAGTTCTTC. As protein: CASSINLQTGVGYNEQFF.